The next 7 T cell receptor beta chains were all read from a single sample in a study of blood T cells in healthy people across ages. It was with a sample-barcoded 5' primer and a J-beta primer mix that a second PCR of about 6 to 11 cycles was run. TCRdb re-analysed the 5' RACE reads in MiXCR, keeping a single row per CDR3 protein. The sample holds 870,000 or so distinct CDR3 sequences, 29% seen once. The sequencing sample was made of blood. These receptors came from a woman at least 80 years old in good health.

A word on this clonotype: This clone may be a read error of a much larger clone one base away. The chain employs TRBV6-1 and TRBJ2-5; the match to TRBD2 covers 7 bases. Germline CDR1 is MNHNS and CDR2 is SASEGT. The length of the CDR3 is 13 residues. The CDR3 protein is CASSAGTKEAQYF. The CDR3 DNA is TGTGCCAGCAGTGCAGGGACTAAAGAGGCCCAGTACTTC.

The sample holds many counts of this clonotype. CDR3 sequence: CASSSDKHRGQYF. DNA for the CDR3: TGTGCCAGCAGCTCGGACAAGCACCGCGGGCAGTACTTC. This chain joins TRBV7-2 and TRBJ2-7, with a weak D call TRBD1 (5 bases). CDR3 size: 13 residues. Germline-derived CDR1 and CDR2 are SGHTA and FQGNSA. V was cut by 4 bases and J by 9 bases, with 16 bases left in between.

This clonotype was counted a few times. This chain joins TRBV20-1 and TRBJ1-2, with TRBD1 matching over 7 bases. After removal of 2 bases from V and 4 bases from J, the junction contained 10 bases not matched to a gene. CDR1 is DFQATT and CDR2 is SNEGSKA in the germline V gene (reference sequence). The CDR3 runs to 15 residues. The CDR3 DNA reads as TGCAGTGCTAGAATACAGACAGGGAAAACCTATGGCTACACCTTC. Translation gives CSARIQTGKTYGYTF.

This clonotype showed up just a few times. The CDR3 DNA is TGCGCCAGCTGGACACAGGGGGCTGATGGCTACACCTTC. This gives the protein CASWTQGADGYTF. This chain connects TRBV5-1 to TRBJ1-2; 9 bases agree with TRBD1. Germline V gene data show CDR1 as SGHRS and CDR2 as YFSETQ. Trimming took 7 bases from V and 6 from J; bases not matched to a gene: 7. The CDR3 contains 13 residues.

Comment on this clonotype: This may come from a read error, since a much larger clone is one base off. The CDR3 nucleotides read TGTGCCAGCAGCTTAGGCGCGGGGGGATACGGGCCAGATCCGCAGTATTTT. It specifies CASSLGAGGYGPDPQYF. The genes are TRBV7-2 and TRBJ2-3, with 8 bases matching TRBD2. Per the germline V gene, CDR1 is SGHTA and CDR2 is FQGNSA. The CDR3 has 17 residues.

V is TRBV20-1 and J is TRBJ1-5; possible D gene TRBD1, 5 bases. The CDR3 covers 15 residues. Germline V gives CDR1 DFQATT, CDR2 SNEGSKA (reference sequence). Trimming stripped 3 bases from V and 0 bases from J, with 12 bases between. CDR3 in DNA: TGCAGTGCTAGCCCCGACAGTTATAGCAATCAGCCCCAGCATTTT. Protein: CSASPDSYSNQPQHF.

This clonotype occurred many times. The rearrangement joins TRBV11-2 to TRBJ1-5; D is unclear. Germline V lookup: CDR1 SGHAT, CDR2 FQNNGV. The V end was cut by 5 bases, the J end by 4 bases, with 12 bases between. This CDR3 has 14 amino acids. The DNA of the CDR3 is TGTGCCAGCAGCGTAAACACGGGGAATCAGCCCCAGCATTTT. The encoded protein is CASSVNTGNQPQHF.